This T cell receptor (beta chain) emerged from a study of cytomegalovirus exposure and HLA in healthy donors. PCR used 60 Vbeta primers and 13 Jbeta primers. Clones were read by immunoSEQ multiplex PCR, and TCRdb kept only the in-frame ones, dropping some. The sample has under 200,000 clones, 76% seen once. Study findings and constraints: Presence/absence analysis assumed near-uniform sequencing depth across donors.

Per the germline V gene, CDR1 is KGHSH and CDR2 is LQKENI. This CDR3 comprises 12 residues. Trimming removed 5 bases from V and 2 bases from J, with 6 bases in between. Comments on this clone: Its antigen is undetermined.

The clonotype was recovered from a female donor in good health and CMV-seronegative. The source material was PBMCs. The genes are TRBV18 and TRBJ2-5; no clear D gene. In DNA, the CDR3 is TGTGCCAGCTCAGGCCCTCAAGAGACCCAGTACTTC. Its translation is CASSGPQETQYF.